This T cell receptor beta chain emerged from a study of blood T cell repertoires in COVID-19. Overall study: Whether acute or convalescent, the COVID-19 samples came from the United States, Italy and Spain. PBMCs, B-cell-depleted T cells, or T cells were the source of the cDNA or gDNA that made up the material.

Study processing details: Reference gene primer amplification yielded estimated nucleated cell counts. Clones were read by immunoSEQ multiplex PCR, and TCRdb kept only the in-frame ones, dropping some. V, J and clone size are taken as reported in that table, and D and trimming were inferred from the DNA itself. The sample includes tens of thousands of clones, 80% to 90% seen only once; the top ten take under 10%. Sequences were obtained from peripheral blood. This TCR was recovered from a man older than 75 with acute or convalescent COVID-19.

The CDR3 here is CASSLVGGLGNTIYF. CDR3 DNA sequence: TGCGCCAGCAGCTTGGTTGGCGGTTTAGGAAACACCATATATTTT. The V call is TRBV5-1, the J call TRBJ1-3; D is ambiguous. CDR3 length equals 15 residues. Trimming stripped 0 bases from V and 4 bases from J, with 11 bases between. The germline V gene encodes CDR1 SGHRS and CDR2 YFSETQ. The full variable domain, completed using reference TRBV5-1 and TRBJ1-3, is KAGVTQTPRYLIKTRGQQVTLSCSPISGHRSVSWYQQTPGQGLQFLFEYFSETQRNKGNFPGRFSGRQFSNSRSEMNVSTLELGDSALYLCASSLVGGLGNTIYFGEGSWLTVV.